The clone carrying this T cell receptor beta chain was recorded only once. As to treatment: randomized to nivolumab then ipilimumab (arm A) or the reverse (arm B). This entry is derived from a study of sequential checkpoint blockade in melanoma. The CDR3 runs to 16 residues. The trim removed 4 bases at V and 4 bases at J, leaving 6 bases unmatched. Germline-derived CDR1 and CDR2 are SGHRS and YFSETQ. Sequencing used immunoSEQ multiplex PCR; TCRdb keeps in-frame clones, though not all of them. The table shows fewer than 4,500 clones, with 18% occurring only once. This TCR was sampled from a human donor with melanoma. The chain couples TRBV5-1 to TRBJ2-3; 13 nucleotides agree with TRBD2. Sample: tumor tissue (inferred from file names), taken from a patient given nivolumab and ipilimumab in sequence. The CDR3 sequence: CASSPWTSGRPDTQYF. For the CDR3, the DNA is TGCGCCAGCAGCCCCTGGACTAGCGGGAGACCAGATACGCAGTATTTT.